Sequencing of this T cell receptor beta chain was carried out in a study of regulatory T cells in long-lasting Graves disease. This CDR3 spans 19 amino acids. In germline, CDR1 is LNHDA, CDR2 SQIVND (reference sequence). V shed 4 bases and J shed 0 bases, with 22 bases lying between them. Building the TCR beta libraries relied on iRepertoire HTBI primers, and CDR3 regions underwent Arm-PCR. TCRdb reanalysed the multiplex PCR reads using MiXCR and keeps one entry per CDR3 protein. The sample has 300,000 to 350,000 distinct CDR3 sequences; less than 20% are singletons. Time point given: persistent/refractory GD, antithyroid drugs over 5 years with positive TRAb. From PBMCs, RNA was extracted and then used to make the TCR library. This clonotype was observed a few times.

The sequences come from peripheral blood mononuclear cells (PBMCs), collected when the disease was refractory, from a patient treated with antithyroid drugs. The chain joins TRBV19 to TRBJ2-4, with D possibly TRBD2 on 5 matching bases. This clonotype originated in a female donor with Graves disease. The CDR3 DNA reads TGTGCCAGTAGTACCTTTTACAGAGGAGGTGCTTTAGCCAAAAACATTCAGTACTTC. Translating it yields CASSTFYRGGALAKNIQYF. Drawing the rest from reference TRBV19 and TRBJ2-4, the complete variable domain is DGGITQSPKYLFRKEGQNVTLSCEQNLNHDAMYWYRQDPGQGLRLIYYSQIVNDFQKGDIAEGYSVSREKKESFPLTVTSAQKNPTAFYLCASSTFYRGGALAKNIQYFGAGTRLSVL.